Following are 2 T cell receptor beta chains from one sample sequenced in a study of OX40 agonist ivuxolimab in advanced cancers. TCRdb's copy holds only in-frame clones and misses some; the assay was immunoSEQ multiplex PCR. The data hold 66,000 or so clones, with roughly 90% observed a single time. Sample: CD4+ or CD8+ T cells sorted from blood, taken in a trial of the OX40 agonist ivuxolimab. The receptors shown here come from an adult with an advanced solid tumor such as melanoma, head and neck, liver or kidney cancer.

In its sample, this clone was seen once. This chain connects TRBV6-1 to TRBJ1-4; D unresolved. Trimming cost V 8 bases and J 4 bases, with 8 bases left between them. Germline-derived CDR1 and CDR2 are MNHNS and SASEGT. The CDR3 extends over 12 amino acids. In DNA, the CDR3 is TGTGCCAGCGCACAGTATAATGAAAAACTGTTTTTT. Translating it yields CASAQYNEKLFF.

The rearrangement links TRBV4-3 to TRBJ2-1, with D possibly being TRBD2 (5 bases). The CDR3 runs 16 residues. Germline V CDR1 and CDR2: LGHNA, YSLEER. Trimming left V 0 bases short and J 5 bases short, with 14 bases between. The CDR3 DNA sequence: TGCGCCAGCAGCCAAGAAGAGGCTAGCTCTGACAATGAGCAGTTCTTC. It codes for CASSQEEASSDNEQFF.